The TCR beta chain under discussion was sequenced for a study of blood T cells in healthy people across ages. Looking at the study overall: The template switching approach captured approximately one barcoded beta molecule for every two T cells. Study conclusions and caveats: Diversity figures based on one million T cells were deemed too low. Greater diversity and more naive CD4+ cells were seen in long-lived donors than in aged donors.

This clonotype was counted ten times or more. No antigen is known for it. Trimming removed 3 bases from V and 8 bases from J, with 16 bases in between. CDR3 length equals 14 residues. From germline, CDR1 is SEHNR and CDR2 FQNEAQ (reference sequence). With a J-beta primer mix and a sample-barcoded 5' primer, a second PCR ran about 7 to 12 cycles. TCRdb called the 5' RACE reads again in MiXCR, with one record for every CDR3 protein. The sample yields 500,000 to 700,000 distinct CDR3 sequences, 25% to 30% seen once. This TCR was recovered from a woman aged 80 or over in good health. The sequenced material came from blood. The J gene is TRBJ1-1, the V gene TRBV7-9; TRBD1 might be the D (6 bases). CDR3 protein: CASSFEGGQPEAFF. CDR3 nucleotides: TGTGCCAGCAGCTTTGAAGGGGGACAACCCGAAGCTTTCTTT.